One sample yielded the 28 T cell receptor beta chains listed below, sequenced in a study of OX40 agonist ivuxolimab in advanced cancers. Data came from immunoSEQ multiplex PCR; TCRdb stores just in-frame clones and leaves some out. Of 45,000 to 60,000 clones listed, approximately 91% are singletons. The sequenced sample was CD4+ or CD8+ T cells sorted from blood, obtained in a trial of the OX40 agonist ivuxolimab. Receptors were obtained from an adult with an advanced solid tumor such as melanoma, head and neck, liver or kidney cancer.

The chain employs TRBV11-3 and TRBJ2-2; D is uncertain. Germline CDR1 SGHNT, CDR2 YENEEA. V was shortened by 5 bases and J by 7 bases, with 8 bases between the two germline ends. The CDR3 covers 12 residues. The CDR3 DNA follows: TGTGCCAGCAGCCCAACTCGCGGGGAGCTGTTTTTT. Protein product: CASSPTRGELFF.

V and J are TRBV4-1 and TRBJ2-7; TRBD1 agrees at 7 bases. V shed 3 bases, J shed 3 bases, and the junction held 5 bases outside the gene matches. The CDR3 is made up of 14 amino acids. Germline loops: CDR1 MGHRA, CDR2 YSYEKL. In nucleotides, the CDR3 is TGCGCCAGCAGCCACGGGACAGAAGACTACGAGCAGTACTTC. Amino acids: CASSHGTEDYEQYF.

V usage is TRBV28 and J usage is TRBJ2-3, with 14 bases fitting TRBD2. The CDR3 totals 17 residues. The junction had 3 bases not matched to a gene; V was cut back by 2 bases and J by 2 bases. Germline values: CDR1 MDHEN, CDR2 SYDVKM. The DNA of the CDR3 is TGTGCCAGCAGTTTAGGGGGACTAGCGGGAGCCACAGATACGCAGTATTTT. It is translated as CASSLGGLAGATDTQYF.

V gene TRBV18 combines with J gene TRBJ1-5; D gene uncertain. The V gene lost 3 bases and the J gene lost 5 bases, with 8 bases spanning the gap. The length of the CDR3 is 13 residues. From germline, CDR1 is KGHSH and CDR2 LQKENI. CDR3 region: CASSPARDQPQHF. CDR3 nucleotide sequence: TGTGCCAGCTCACCTGCCCGGGATCAGCCCCAGCATTTT.

The V call is TRBV6-6, the J call TRBJ1-1; 8 nucleotides align to TRBD1. CDR3 length: 14 residues. V lost 7 bases, J lost 3 bases, and 7 bases stayed unmatched. Germline-derived CDR1 and CDR2 are MNHNY and SVGAGI (reference sequence). CDR3 amino acids: CASKPGQDYTEAFF. The CDR3 nucleotides are TGTGCCAGCAAACCGGGACAGGACTACACTGAAGCTTTCTTT.

The rearrangement uses TRBV7-8 and TRBJ1-4; no clear D. CDR1 SGHVS and CDR2 FQNEAQ come from the germline V gene. The CDR3 contains 14 residues. V lost 5 bases and J 7 bases, leaving 14 bases between the germline ends. The CDR3 loop is CASSQSGVGEKLFF. The CDR3 DNA reads TGTGCCAGCAGCCAAAGCGGGGTGGGTGAAAAACTGTTTTTT. Full variable domain (rest looked up from reference TRBV7-8 and TRBJ1-4): GAGVSQSPRYKVAKRGQDVALRCDPISGHVSLFWYQQALGQGPEFLTYFQNEAQLDKSGLPSDRFFAERPEGSVSTLKIQRTQQEDSAVYLCASSQSGVGEKLFFGSGTQLSVL.

The J gene is TRBJ2-5, the V gene TRBV10-3; 12 bases fit TRBD1. With V trimmed by 4 bases and J by 1 base, 4 bases remained unmatched. The germline gives CDR1 ENHRY, CDR2 SYGVKD. The CDR3 is made up of 16 amino acids. The CDR3 nucleotides read TGTGCCATCAGTGGGGGACAGGGGGCGATCCAAGAGACCCAGTACTTC. This encodes CAISGGQGAIQETQYF.

V and J are TRBV27 and TRBJ1-1, with 8 bases fitting TRBD1. The CDR3 has 15 residues. Germline trimming cut 6 bases from V and 0 bases from J; bases unmatched to any gene: 6. Germline CDR1 and CDR2: MNHEY and SMNVEV (reference sequence). CDR3 region: CASRRDRGLNTEAFF. The CDR3 bases are TGTGCCAGCAGGAGAGACAGGGGATTGAACACTGAAGCTTTCTTT.

CDR3 coding DNA: TGTGCCAGTAGCCTCCTAGCGGGAGGAACCTACGAGCAGTACTTC. It codes for CASSLLAGGTYEQYF. This chain links TRBV19 with TRBJ2-7; 11 bases are a match to TRBD2. Germline CDR1 is LNHDA and CDR2 is SQIVND (reference sequence). The trim removed 6 bases at V and 2 bases at J, leaving 6 bases unmatched. The CDR3 is 15 residues long.

V and J are TRBV18 and TRBJ1-3; no firm D call. The ends were cut back, 0 bases at V and 6 bases at J, with 3 bases in the middle. This CDR3 spans 12 amino acids. Germline assignment: CDR1 KGHSH and CDR2 LQKENI. CDR3 nucleotides: TGTGCCAGCTCACCACCGCAAAACACCATATATTTT. Translating gives CASSPPQNTIYF.

The V gene is TRBV11-2, the J gene TRBJ1-6, with a possible D match to TRBD1 (6 bases). The germline gives CDR1 SGHAT, CDR2 FQNNGV. The CDR3 is 14 residues long. V lost 1 base to trimming and J lost 7 bases, with 8 bases between them. CDR3 sequence: CASSLGGQNSPLHF. CDR3 DNA sequence: TGTGCCAGCAGCTTAGGTGGACAGAATTCACCCCTCCACTTT.

This chain joins TRBV11-3 and TRBJ1-1; D uncertain. Germline values: CDR1 SGHNT, CDR2 YENEEA. This CDR3 has 13 residues. Trimming shortened V by 0 bases and J by 4 bases, and 6 bases separated the two germline ends. The CDR3 sequence is CASSLEGVTEAFF. CDR3 DNA: TGTGCCAGCAGCTTAGAGGGCGTCACTGAAGCTTTCTTT. Variable domain in full (rest from reference TRBV11-3 and TRBJ1-1): EAGVVQSPRYKIIEKKQPVAFWCNPISGHNTLYWYLQNLGQGPELLIRYENEEAVDDSQLPKDRFSAERLKGVDSTLKIQPAELGDSAVYLCASSLEGVTEAFFGQGTRLTVV.

This rearrangement joins TRBV30 to TRBJ1-5; 7 bases match TRBD1. The ends lost 2 bases at V and 0 bases at J; junction bases unmatched: 7. This CDR3 has 16 residues. Germline CDR1 is GTSNPN and CDR2 is SVGIG (reference sequence). Written as DNA, the CDR3 is TGTGCCTGGAGTCCTCAAGGGGGCCTTAGCAATCAGCCCCAGCATTTT. Protein sequence: CAWSPQGGLSNQPQHF.

The chain has TRBV18 and TRBJ2-7, with D possibly matching TRBD1 (6 bases). Germline V gene lookup returns CDR1 KGHSH and CDR2 LQKENI. Trimming pared 6 bases from V and 1 base from J, leaving 16 bases between. The CDR3 sequence is 15 residues long. CDR3 residues: CASSPGQGRSYEQYF. CDR3 in DNA: TGTGCCAGCTCCCCAGGGCAGGGGCGATCCTACGAGCAGTACTTC.

The chain joins TRBV9 to TRBJ2-5; 8 bases fit TRBD2. Trimming cost V 2 bases and J 5 bases; bases outside gene matches: 8. This CDR3 contains 15 residues. The germline CDR1 and CDR2 sequences are SGDLS and YYNGEE. The DNA for the CDR3 is TGTGCCAGCAGCGTCAGACTAGCGTGGGGGGAGACCCAGTACTTC. It yields the protein CASSVRLAWGETQYF.

The rearrangement joins TRBV5-1 to TRBJ1-2; tentatively, D is TRBD1 (5 bases). V was trimmed by 4 bases and J by 1 base, leaving 8 bases between them. Per germline, CDR1 SGHRS and CDR2 YFSETQ. This CDR3 is 13 amino acids long. CDR3 protein: CASSQTVNYGYTF. CDR3 nucleotide sequence: TGCGCCAGCAGCCAGACAGTTAACTATGGCTACACCTTC.

This clone was seen once. The genes are TRBV6-1 and TRBJ2-7; D might be TRBD2 (5 bases). CDR1 and CDR2 from the germline V gene are MNHNS and SASEGT. This CDR3 has 12 amino acids. V was shortened by 6 bases and J by 3 bases, with 9 bases between the two germline ends. The CDR3 bases are TGTGCCAGCAGCGTTGACTACTACGAGCAGTACTTC. It yields the protein CASSVDYYEQYF.

The chain carries TRBV28 and TRBJ1-1, with no clear D. CDR1 is MDHEN, CDR2 SYDVKM, per germline. CDR3 length: 14 residues. V shed 5 bases and J shed 0 bases, with 10 bases lying between them. The CDR3 loop reads CASSPSQMNTEAFF. Here the CDR3 DNA reads TGTGCCAGCAGTCCTTCCCAGATGAACACTGAAGCTTTCTTT.

This chain connects TRBV9 to TRBJ1-5; tentative D call: TRBD1 (5 bases). Trimming took off 0 bases at V and 5 bases at J, with 12 bases between the two ends. The length of the CDR3 is 15 residues. Looked up from germline, CDR1 is SGDLS and CDR2 is YYNGEE. Here the CDR3 DNA reads TGTGCCAGCAGCGTAGGTGGGGGGGAAGATCAGCCCCAGCATTTT. Amino acids: CASSVGGGEDQPQHF.

The rearrangement uses TRBV5-4 and TRBJ1-2; TRBD1 aligns across 7 bases. The CDR3 is made up of 13 amino acids. J was trimmed by 4 bases and V by 4 bases; bases with no gene match: 4. Looked up from germline, CDR1 is SGHNT and CDR2 is YYREEE (reference sequence). The CDR3 loop reads CASSPDRVYGYTF. CDR3 nucleotides: TGTGCCAGCAGCCCTGACAGGGTCTATGGCTACACCTTC.

The J gene is TRBJ1-3, the V gene TRBV7-2; D ambiguous. CDR1 SGHTA and CDR2 FQGNSA come from the germline V gene. The CDR3 is 15 residues long. Trimming left V 3 bases short and J 0 bases short, with 9 bases between. CDR3 sequence: CASSFPRYSGNTIYF. The CDR3, as DNA: TGTGCCAGCAGCTTCCCGCGATACTCTGGAAACACCATATATTTT. The full variable domain, with the rest looked up from reference TRBV7-2 and TRBJ1-3, is GAGVSQSPSNKVTEKGKDVELRCDPISGHTALYWYRQSLGQGLEFLIYFQGNSAPDKSGLPSDRFSAERTGGSVSTLTIQRTQQEDSAVYLCASSFPRYSGNTIYFGEGSWLTVV.

The rearrangement links TRBV5-1 to TRBJ1-1; 10 bases align to TRBD1. The V gene's germline CDR1 is SGHRS and CDR2 YFSETQ. This CDR3 has 15 residues. With 4 bases clipped from V and 4 bases from J, the junction kept 7 bases outside the gene matches. The CDR3 spells CASSETGGESTEAFF. CDR3 bases: TGCGCCAGCAGCGAGACAGGGGGCGAATCCACTGAAGCTTTCTTT.

The V call is TRBV4-2, the J call TRBJ2-3; D possibly matches TRBD1 or TRBD2 (5 bases each). The V and J ends lost 0 bases and 2 bases respectively, with 12 bases between them. The CDR3 is made up of 16 amino acids. Germline V gives CDR1 LGHNA, CDR2 YNFKEQ. In DNA form, the CDR3 reads TGTGCCAGCAGCCAAGAAGGGGCGGGTTACACAGATACGCAGTATTTT. This gives the protein CASSQEGAGYTDTQYF.

This rearrangement joins TRBV7-3 to TRBJ2-5; D unclear. V lost 5 bases, J lost 5 bases, and 15 bases lay in between. There are 14 residues in the CDR3. The germline CDR1 and CDR2 sequences are SGHTA and FQGTGA. This CDR3 reads CASSTDVNGETQYF. Written as DNA, the CDR3 is TGTGCCAGCAGCACGGACGTCAACGGGGAGACCCAGTACTTC.

This chain joins TRBV19 and TRBJ2-1; 14 bases agree with TRBD2. The CDR3 is 20 amino acids. V gave up 5 bases and J gave up 2 bases; unmatched junction bases: 14. Per germline, CDR1 LNHDA and CDR2 SQIVND (reference sequence). The DNA for the CDR3 is TGTGCCAGTAGTGACGAAACCGGGACTAGCGGGAGCGTCCCCTACAATGAGCAGTTCTTC. This encodes CASSDETGTSGSVPYNEQFF.

This clone was seen a few times. This chain links TRBV5-1 with TRBJ1-1; tentative D call: TRBD1 (6 bases). This CDR3 is 14 amino acids long. CDR1 SGHRS and CDR2 YFSETQ come from the germline V gene. V lost 1 base and J 1 base, leaving 8 bases between the germline ends. CDR3 region: CASSLIGGNTEAFF. The CDR3 nucleotides are TGCGCCAGCAGCTTGATAGGGGGGAACACTGAAGCTTTCTTT.

CDR3 protein: CSVAQGPGNTIYF. The DNA of the CDR3 is TGCAGCGTGGCCCAGGGCCCTGGAAACACCATATATTTT. This chain uses TRBV29-1 with TRBJ1-3, with D perhaps matching TRBD1 (5 bases). This CDR3 has 13 amino acids. The germline CDR1 and CDR2 sequences are SQVTM and ANQGSEA. V was cut by 6 bases and J by 2 bases, with 11 bases left in between. Based on the CDR3 plus reference TRBV29-1 and TRBJ1-3, the full variable domain is SAVISQKPSRDICQRGTSLTIQCQVDSQVTMMFWYRQQPGQSLTLIATANQGSEATYESGFVIDKFPISRPNLTFSTLTVSNMSPEDSSIYLCSVAQGPGNTIYFGEGSWLTVV.

The chain recombines TRBV7-3 with TRBJ2-6; D possibly matches TRBD1 or TRBD2 (5 bases each). Germline CDR1 is SGHTA and CDR2 is FQGTGA. There are 17 residues in the CDR3. V lost 1 base and J lost 0, with 10 bases in between. CDR3: CASSLMGRASGANVLTF. In nucleotides, the CDR3 is TGTGCCAGCAGCTTAATGGGACGGGCCTCTGGGGCCAACGTCCTGACTTTC. Full variable domain (remainder filled in from reference TRBV7-3 and TRBJ2-6): GAGVSQTPSNKVTEKGKYVELRCDPISGHTALYWYRQSLGQGPEFLIYFQGTGAADDSGLPNDRFFAVRPEGSVSTLKIQRTERGDSAVYLCASSLMGRASGANVLTFGAGSRLTVL.